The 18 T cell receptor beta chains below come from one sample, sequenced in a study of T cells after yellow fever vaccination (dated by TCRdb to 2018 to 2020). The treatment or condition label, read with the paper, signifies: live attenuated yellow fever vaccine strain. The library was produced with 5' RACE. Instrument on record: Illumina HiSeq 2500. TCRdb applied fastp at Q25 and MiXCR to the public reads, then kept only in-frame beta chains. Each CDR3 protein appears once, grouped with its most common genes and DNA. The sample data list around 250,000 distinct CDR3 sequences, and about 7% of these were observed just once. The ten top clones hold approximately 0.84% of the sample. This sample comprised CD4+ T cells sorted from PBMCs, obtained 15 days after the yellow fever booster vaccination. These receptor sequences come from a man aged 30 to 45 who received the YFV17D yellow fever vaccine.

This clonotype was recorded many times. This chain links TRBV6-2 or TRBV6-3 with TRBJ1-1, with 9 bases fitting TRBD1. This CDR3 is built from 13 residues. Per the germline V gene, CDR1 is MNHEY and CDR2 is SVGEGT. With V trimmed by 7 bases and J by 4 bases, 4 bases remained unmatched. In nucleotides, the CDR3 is TGTGCCAGCACAAGACAGGGGGGCACTGAAGCTTTCTTT. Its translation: CASTRQGGTEAFF.

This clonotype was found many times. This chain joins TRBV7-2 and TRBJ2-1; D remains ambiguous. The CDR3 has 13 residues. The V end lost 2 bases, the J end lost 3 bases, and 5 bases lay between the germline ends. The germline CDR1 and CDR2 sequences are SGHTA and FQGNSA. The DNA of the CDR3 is TGTGCCAGCAGCTTATCGAACTACAATGAGCAGTTCTTC. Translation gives CASSLSNYNEQFF.

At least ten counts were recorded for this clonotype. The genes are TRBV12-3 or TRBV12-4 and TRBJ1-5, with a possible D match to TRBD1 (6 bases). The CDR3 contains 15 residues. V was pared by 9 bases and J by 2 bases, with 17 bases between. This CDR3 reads CASSLGAGGNQPQHF. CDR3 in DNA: TGTGCCAGTTCTTTGGGGGCTGGTGGCAATCAGCCCCAGCATTTT.

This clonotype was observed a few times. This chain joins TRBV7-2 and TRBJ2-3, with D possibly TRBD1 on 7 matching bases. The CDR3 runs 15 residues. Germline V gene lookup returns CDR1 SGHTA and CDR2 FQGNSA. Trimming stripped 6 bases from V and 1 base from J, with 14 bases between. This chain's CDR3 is CASSLRGDGTDTQYF. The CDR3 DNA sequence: TGTGCCAGCAGTCTCAGGGGGGACGGCACAGATACGCAGTATTTT.

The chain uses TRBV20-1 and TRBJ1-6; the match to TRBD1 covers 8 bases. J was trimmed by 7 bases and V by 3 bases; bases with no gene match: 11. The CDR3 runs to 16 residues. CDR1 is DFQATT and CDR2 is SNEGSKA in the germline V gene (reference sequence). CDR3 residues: CSARAQGQGGNSPLHF. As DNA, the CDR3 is TGCAGTGCTAGGGCTCAAGGACAGGGAGGCAATTCACCCCTCCACTTT.

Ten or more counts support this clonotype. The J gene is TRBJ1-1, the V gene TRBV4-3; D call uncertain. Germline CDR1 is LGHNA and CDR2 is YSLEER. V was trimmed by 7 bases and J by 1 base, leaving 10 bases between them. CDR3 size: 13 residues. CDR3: CASTRQQNTEAFF. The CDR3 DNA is TGCGCCAGCACGCGGCAGCAGAACACTGAAGCTTTCTTT.

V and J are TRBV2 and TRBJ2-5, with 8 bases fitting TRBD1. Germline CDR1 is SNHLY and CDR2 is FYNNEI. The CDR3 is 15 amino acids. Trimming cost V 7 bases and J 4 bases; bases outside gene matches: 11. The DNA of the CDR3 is TGTGCCAGCACCAGGACAGGGCTTTCGGGAGAGACCCAGTACTTC. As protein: CASTRTGLSGETQYF. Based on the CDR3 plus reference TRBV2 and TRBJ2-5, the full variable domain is EPEVTQTPSHQVTQMGQEVILRCVPISNHLYFYWYRQILGQKVEFLVSFYNNEISEKSEIFDDQFSVERPDGSNFTLKIRSTKLEDSAMYFCASTRTGLSGETQYFGPGTRLLVL.

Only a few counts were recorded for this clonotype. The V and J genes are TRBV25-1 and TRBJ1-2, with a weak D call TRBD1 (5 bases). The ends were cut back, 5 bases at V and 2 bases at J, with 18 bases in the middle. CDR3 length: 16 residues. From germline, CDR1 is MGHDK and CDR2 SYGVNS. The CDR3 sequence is CASSSSLGLRNYGYTF. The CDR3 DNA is TGTGCCAGCAGTAGCTCTTTGGGGCTTAGGAACTATGGCTACACCTTC.

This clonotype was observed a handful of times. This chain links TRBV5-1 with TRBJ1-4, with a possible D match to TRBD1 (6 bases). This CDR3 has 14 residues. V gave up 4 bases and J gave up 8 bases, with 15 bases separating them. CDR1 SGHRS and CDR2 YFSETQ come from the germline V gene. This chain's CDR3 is CASSRPGAGEKLFF. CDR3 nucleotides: TGCGCCAGCAGCCGCCCGGGGGCTGGCGAAAAACTGTTTTTT.

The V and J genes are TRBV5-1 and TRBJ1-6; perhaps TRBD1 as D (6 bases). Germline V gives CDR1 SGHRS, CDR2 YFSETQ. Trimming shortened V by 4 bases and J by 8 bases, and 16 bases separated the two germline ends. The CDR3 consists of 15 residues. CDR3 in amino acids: CASSHLGGQDSPLHF. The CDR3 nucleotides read TGCGCCAGCAGCCATCTAGGGGGGCAGGATTCACCCCTCCACTTT. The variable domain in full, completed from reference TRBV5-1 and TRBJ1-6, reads KAGVTQTPRYLIKTRGQQVTLSCSPISGHRSVSWYQQTPGQGLQFLFEYFSETQRNKGNFPGRFSGRQFSNSRSEMNVSTLELGDSALYLCASSHLGGQDSPLHFGNGTRLTVT.

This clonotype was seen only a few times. The CDR3 loop is CSVAQRLNTGELFF. The CDR3 DNA sequence: TGCAGCGTTGCCCAGCGGTTGAACACCGGGGAGCTGTTTTTT. This chain joins TRBV29-1 and TRBJ2-2; D may be TRBD2 (5 bases). CDR1 and CDR2 (germline): SQVTM, ANQGSEA. The CDR3 runs to 14 residues. V lost 4 bases to trimming and J lost 1 base, with 10 bases between them.

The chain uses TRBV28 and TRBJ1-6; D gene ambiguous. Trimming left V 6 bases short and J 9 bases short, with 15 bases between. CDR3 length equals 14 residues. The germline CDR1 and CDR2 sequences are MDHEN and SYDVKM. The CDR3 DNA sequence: TGTGCCAGCAGCGGTCAGCTCTCGACTTCACCCCTCCACTTT. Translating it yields CASSGQLSTSPLHF.

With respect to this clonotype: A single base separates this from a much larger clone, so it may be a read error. In DNA, the CDR3 is TGTGCCAGCAGCCAAGATCCAGACCAAGAGACCCAGTACTTC. It codes for CASSQDPDQETQYF. The V and J genes are TRBV4-2 and TRBJ2-5, with D unclear. V lost 0 bases and J 0 bases, leaving 5 bases between the germline ends. The germline V gene encodes CDR1 LGHNA and CDR2 YNFKEQ. The CDR3 runs to 14 residues.

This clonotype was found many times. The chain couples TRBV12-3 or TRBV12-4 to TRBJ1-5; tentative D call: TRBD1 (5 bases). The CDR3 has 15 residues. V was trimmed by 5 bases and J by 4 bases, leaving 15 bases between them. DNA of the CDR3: TGTGCCAGCAGTCCGGGACCAACGATAAATCAGCCCCAGCATTTT. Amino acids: CASSPGPTINQPQHF.

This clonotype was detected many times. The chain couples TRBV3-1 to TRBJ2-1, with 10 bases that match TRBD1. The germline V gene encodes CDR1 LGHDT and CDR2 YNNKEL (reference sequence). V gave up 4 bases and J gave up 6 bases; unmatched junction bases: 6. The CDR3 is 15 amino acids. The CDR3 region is CASSLTGGAGNEQFF. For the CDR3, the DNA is TGTGCCAGCAGCCTGACAGGGGGCGCCGGCAATGAGCAGTTCTTC.

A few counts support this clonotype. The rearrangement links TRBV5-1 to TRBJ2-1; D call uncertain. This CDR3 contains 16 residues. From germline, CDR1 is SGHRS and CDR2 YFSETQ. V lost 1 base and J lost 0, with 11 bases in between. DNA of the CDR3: TGCGCCAGCAGCTTGACCCCAAATCCCTCCTACAATGAGCAGTTCTTC. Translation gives CASSLTPNPSYNEQFF.

The chain's CDR3 is CASSLDVSGTQYF. The CDR3 DNA follows: TGTGCCAGCAGCCTGGACGTATCGGGGACGCAGTATTTT. The chain uses TRBV7-9 and TRBJ2-3, with D possibly being TRBD2 (5 bases). V lost 5 bases to trimming and J lost 9 bases, with 15 bases between them. Germline V lookup: CDR1 SEHNR, CDR2 FQNEAQ (reference sequence). The CDR3 runs 13 residues.

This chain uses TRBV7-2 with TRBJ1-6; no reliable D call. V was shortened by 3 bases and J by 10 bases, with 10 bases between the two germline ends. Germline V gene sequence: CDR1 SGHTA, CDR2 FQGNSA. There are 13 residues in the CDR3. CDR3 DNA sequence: TGTGCCAGCAGCTTCCTTTCAGGATCACCCCTCCACTTT. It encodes CASSFLSGSPLHF.